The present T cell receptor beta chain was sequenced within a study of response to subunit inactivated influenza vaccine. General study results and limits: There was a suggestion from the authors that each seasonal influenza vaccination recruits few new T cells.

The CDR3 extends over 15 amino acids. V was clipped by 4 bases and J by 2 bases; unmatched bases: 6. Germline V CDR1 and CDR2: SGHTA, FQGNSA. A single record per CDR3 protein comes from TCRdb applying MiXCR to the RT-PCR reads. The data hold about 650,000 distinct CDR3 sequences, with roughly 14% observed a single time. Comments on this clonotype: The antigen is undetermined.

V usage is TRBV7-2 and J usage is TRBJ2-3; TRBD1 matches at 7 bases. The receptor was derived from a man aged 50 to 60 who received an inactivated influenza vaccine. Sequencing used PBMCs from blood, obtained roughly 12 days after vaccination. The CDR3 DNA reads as TGTGCCAGCAGCTCGGGACAGCCCGACACAGATACGCAGTATTTT. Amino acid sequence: CASSSGQPDTDTQYF.